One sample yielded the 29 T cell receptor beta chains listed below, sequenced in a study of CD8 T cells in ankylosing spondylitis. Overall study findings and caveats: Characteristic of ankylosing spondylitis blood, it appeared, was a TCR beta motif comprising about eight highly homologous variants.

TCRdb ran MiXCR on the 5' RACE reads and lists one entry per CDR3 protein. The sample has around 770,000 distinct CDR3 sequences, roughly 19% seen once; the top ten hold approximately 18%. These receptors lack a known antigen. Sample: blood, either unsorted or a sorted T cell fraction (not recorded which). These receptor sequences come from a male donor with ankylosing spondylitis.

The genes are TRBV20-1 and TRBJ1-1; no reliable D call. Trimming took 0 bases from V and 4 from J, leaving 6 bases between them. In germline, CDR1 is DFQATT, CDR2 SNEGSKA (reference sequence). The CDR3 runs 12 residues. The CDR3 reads CSARDFSTEAFF. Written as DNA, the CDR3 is TGCAGTGCTAGAGATTTTAGCACTGAAGCTTTCTTT.

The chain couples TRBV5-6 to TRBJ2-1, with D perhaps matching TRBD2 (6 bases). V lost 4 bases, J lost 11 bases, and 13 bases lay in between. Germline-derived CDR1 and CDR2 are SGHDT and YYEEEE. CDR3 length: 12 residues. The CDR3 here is CASSAGWGKQFF. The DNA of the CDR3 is TGTGCCAGCAGCGCGGGATGGGGGAAGCAGTTCTTC.

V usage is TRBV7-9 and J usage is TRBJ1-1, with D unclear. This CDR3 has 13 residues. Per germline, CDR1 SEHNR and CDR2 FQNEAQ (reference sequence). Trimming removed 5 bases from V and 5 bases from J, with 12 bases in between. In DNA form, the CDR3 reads TGTGCCAGCAGCCTTAGTAAGGGAACTGAAGCTTTCTTT. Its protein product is CASSLSKGTEAFF. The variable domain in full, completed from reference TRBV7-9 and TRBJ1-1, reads DTGVSQNPRHKITKRGQNVTFRCDPISEHNRLYWYRQTLGQGPEFLTYFQNEAQLEKSRLLSDRFSAERPKGSFSTLEIQRTEQGDSAMYLCASSLSKGTEAFFGQGTRLTVV.

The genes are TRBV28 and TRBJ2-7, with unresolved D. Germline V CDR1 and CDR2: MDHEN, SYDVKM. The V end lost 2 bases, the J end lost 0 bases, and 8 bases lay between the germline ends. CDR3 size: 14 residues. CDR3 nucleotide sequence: TGTGCCAGCAGTTTAAGGGCAGACTCCTACGAGCAGTACTTC. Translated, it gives CASSLRADSYEQYF.

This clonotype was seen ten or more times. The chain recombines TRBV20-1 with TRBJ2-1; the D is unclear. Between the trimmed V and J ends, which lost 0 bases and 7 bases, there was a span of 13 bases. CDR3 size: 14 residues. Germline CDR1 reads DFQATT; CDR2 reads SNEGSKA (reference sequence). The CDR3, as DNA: TGCAGTGCTAGAGATCAACGAATTTGGAATGAGCAGTTCTTC. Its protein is CSARDQRIWNEQFF.

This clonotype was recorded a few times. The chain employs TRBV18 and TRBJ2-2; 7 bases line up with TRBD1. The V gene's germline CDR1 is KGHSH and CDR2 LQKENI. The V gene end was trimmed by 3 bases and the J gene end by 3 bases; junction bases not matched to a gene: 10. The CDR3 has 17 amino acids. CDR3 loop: CASSPRPQGTDTGELFF. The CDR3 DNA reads TGTGCCAGCTCACCTAGACCACAGGGGACGGACACCGGGGAGCTGTTTTTT.

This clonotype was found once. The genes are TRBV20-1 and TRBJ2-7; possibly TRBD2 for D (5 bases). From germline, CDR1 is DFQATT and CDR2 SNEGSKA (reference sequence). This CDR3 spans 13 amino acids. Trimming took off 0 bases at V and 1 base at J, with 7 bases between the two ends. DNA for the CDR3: TGCAGTGCTAGAGAGGACTCTTCCTACGAGCAGTACTTC. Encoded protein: CSAREDSSYEQYF.

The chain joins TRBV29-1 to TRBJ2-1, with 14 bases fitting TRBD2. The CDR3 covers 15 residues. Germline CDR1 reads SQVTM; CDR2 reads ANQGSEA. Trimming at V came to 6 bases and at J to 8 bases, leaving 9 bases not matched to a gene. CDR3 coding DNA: TGCAGCGTAAACGGACTAGCGGGAGGTTTGGATGAGCAGTTCTTC. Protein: CSVNGLAGGLDEQFF.

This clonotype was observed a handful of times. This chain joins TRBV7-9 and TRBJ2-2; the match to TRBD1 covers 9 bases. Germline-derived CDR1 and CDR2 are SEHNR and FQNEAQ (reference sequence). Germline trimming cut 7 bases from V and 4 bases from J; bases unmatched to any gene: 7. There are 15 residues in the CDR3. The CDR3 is CASTPKTGGTGELFF. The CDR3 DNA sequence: TGTGCCAGCACCCCAAAGACAGGGGGCACCGGGGAGCTGTTTTTT.

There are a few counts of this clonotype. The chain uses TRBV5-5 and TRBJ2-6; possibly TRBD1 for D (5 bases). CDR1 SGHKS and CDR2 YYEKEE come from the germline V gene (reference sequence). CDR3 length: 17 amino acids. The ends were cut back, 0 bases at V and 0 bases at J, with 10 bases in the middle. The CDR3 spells CASSLGQYLSGANVLTF. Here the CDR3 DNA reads TGTGCCAGCAGCTTGGGACAGTACCTCTCTGGGGCCAACGTCCTGACTTTC.

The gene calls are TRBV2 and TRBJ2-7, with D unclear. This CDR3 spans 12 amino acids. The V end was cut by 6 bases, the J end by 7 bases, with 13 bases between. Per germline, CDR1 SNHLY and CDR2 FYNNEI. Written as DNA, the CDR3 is TGTGCCAGCAGACAACAACCCCGAGAGCAGTACTTC. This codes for CASRQQPREQYF.

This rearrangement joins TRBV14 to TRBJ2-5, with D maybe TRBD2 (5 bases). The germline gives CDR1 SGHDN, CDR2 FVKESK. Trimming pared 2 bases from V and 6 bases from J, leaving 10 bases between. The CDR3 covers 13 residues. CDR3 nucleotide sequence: TGTGCCAGCAGCCAACAGAGGAGGAAGACCCAGTACTTC. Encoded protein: CASSQQRRKTQYF.

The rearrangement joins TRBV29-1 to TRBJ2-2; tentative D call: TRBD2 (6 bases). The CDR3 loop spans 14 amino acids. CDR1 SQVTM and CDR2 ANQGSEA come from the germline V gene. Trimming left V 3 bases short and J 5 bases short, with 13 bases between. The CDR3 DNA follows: TGCAGCGTTGAGTGGAGGGGAAAGACCGGGGAGCTGTTTTTT. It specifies CSVEWRGKTGELFF.

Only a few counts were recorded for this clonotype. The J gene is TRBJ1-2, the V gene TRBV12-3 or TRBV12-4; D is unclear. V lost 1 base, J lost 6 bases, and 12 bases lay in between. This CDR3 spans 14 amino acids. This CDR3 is CASSLGVDPDGYTF. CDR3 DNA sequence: TGTGCCAGCAGTTTAGGGGTGGATCCGGATGGCTACACCTTC.

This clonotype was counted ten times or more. The CDR3 is CASMVRVAGFYNEQFF. DNA for the CDR3: TGTGCCAGCATGGTTAGGGTAGCGGGGTTCTACAATGAGCAGTTCTTC. J is TRBJ2-1 and V is TRBV6-2 or TRBV6-3; 8 bases map to TRBD2. V shed 7 bases, J shed 3 bases, and the junction held 11 bases outside the gene matches. Looked up from germline, CDR1 is MNHEY and CDR2 is SVGEGT. The CDR3 sequence is 16 residues long.

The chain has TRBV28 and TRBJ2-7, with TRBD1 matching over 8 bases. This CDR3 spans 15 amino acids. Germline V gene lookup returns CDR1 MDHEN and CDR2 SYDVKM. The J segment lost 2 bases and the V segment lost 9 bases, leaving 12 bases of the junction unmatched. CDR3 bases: TGTGCCAGTAGGAACAGGGGGGTTACAGCCTACGAGCAGTACTTC. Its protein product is CASRNRGVTAYEQYF.

DNA for the CDR3: TGCAGCGTTACGTCACCCAACTCTGGGGCCAACGTCCTGACTTTC. The encoded protein is CSVTSPNSGANVLTF. This chain connects TRBV29-1 to TRBJ2-6; no firm D call. CDR1 SQVTM and CDR2 ANQGSEA come from the germline V gene. The CDR3 spans 15 residues. Trimming stripped 5 bases from V and 0 bases from J, with 11 bases between. The whole variable domain, filled in from reference TRBV29-1 and TRBJ2-6, reads SAVISQKPSRDICQRGTSLTIQCQVDSQVTMMFWYRQQPGQSLTLIATANQGSEATYESGFVIDKFPISRPNLTFSTLTVSNMSPEDSSIYLCSVTSPNSGANVLTFGAGSRLTVL.

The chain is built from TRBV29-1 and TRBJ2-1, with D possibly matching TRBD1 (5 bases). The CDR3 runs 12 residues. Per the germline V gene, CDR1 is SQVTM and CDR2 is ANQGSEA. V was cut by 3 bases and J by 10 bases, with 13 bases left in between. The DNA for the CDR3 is TGCAGCGTTGAGGGGCGTTCTTTCGAGCAGTTCTTC. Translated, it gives CSVEGRSFEQFF.

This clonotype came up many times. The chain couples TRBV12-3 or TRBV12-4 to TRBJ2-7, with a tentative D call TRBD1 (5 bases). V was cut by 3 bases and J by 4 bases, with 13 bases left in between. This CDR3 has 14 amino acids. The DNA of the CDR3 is TGTGCCAGCAGTTTTAAGGGGCTTTGGTACGAGCAGTACTTC. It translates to CASSFKGLWYEQYF.

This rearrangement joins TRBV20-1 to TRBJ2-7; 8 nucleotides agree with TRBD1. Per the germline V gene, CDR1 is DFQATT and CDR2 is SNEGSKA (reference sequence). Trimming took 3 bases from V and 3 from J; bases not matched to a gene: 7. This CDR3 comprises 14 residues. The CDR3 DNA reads TGCAGTGCTAGTTCCGGGACAGGTATCTACGAGCAGTACTTC. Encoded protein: CSASSGTGIYEQYF.

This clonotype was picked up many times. CDR3 coding DNA: TGCGCCAGCAGCTTTTTCCAAGAGACCCAGTACTTC. It is translated as CASSFFQETQYF. The chain links TRBV5-1 to TRBJ2-5; D unresolved. This CDR3 region has 12 residues. Trimming took off 2 bases at V and 1 base at J, with 3 bases between the two ends. The germline gives CDR1 SGHRS, CDR2 YFSETQ.

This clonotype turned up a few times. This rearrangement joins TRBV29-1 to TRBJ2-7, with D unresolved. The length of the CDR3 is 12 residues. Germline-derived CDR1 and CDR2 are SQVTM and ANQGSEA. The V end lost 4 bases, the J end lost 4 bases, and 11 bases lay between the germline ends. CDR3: CSVVGSRYEQYF. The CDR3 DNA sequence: TGCAGCGTTGTTGGCAGTCGATACGAGCAGTACTTC.

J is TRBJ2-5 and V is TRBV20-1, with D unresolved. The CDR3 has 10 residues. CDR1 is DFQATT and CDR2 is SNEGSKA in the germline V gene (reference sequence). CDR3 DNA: TGCAGCCCACGCGAGGAGACCCAGTACTTC. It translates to CSPREETQYF.

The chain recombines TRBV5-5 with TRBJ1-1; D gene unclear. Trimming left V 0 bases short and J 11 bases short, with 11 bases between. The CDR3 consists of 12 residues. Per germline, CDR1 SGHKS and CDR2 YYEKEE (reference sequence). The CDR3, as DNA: TGTGCCAGCAGCTTGGTGGGCGGCGGGGCTTTCTTT. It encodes CASSLVGGGAFF.

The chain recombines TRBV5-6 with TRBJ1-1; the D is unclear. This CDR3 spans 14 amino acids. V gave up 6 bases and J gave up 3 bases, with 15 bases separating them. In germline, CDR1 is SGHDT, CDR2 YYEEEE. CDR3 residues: CASTPAPFDTEAFF. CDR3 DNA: TGTGCCAGCACCCCAGCACCCTTTGACACTGAAGCTTTCTTT.

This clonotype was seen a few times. The CDR3 sequence: CASTPTPNQPQHF. The CDR3 nucleotides read TGTGCCAGCACCCCTACCCCTAATCAGCCCCAGCATTTT. The chain employs TRBV12-3 or TRBV12-4 and TRBJ1-5; the D is unclear. With 7 bases removed from V and 4 bases from J, the gap between germline ends came to 11 bases. The CDR3 has 13 amino acids.

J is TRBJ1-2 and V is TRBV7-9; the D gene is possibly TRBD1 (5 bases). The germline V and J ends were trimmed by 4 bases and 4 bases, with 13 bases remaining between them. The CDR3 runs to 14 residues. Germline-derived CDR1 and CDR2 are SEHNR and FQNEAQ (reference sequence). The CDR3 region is CASSSLGTSYGYTF. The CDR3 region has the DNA TGTGCCAGCAGCTCCCTAGGGACGAGCTATGGCTACACCTTC.

CDR3 in amino acids: CASSLRGSRTEAFF. The DNA for the CDR3 is TGTGCCAGCAGTCTCCGCGGGAGTCGCACTGAAGCTTTCTTT. The rearrangement joins TRBV12-3 or TRBV12-4 to TRBJ1-1; D is unresolved. V lost 5 bases, J lost 4 bases, and 14 bases lay in between. The CDR3 contains 14 residues.

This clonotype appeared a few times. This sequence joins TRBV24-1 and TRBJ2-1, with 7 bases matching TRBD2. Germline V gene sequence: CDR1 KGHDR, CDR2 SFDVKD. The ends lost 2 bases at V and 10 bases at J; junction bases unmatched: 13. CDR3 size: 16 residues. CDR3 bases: TGTGCCACCAGTGATTCTGGGGGGGGACGTCTAGTGGAGCAGTTCTTC. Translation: CATSDSGGGRLVEQFF.